One and the same sample provided the 30 T cell receptor beta chains below, sequenced in a study of Ad26.COV2.S vaccination and SARS-CoV-2 variants (dated by TCRdb to 2020 to 2023). Sample treatment or condition, as interpreted from the label and publication: some 20 received Ad26.COV2.S at low or high dose, single or two shots; roughly five received placebo; per-sample allocation not given. Repertoires of vaccine and placebo recipients were sequenced from samples collected on day 63 after the first injection. The library relied on the immunoSEQ multiplex PCR assay. TCRdb's version of the immuneACCESS table is confined to in-frame rearrangements and falls short of the full clone set. An unresolved V gene accounts for under half of the shortfall where checked; the remainder is of unknown origin. The table for this sample lists 300,000 to 400,000 clones; about 86% of them were counted only once. The ten largest clones represent 1.5% to 2.5% of the sample.

This specimen was peripheral blood, taken in a trial of Ad26.COV2.S vaccine versus placebo. All receptors come from a person between 18 and 60 years old who received the Ad26.COV2.S COVID-19 vaccine or a placebo.

The chain links TRBV3-1 (or the pseudogene TRBV3-2) to TRBJ1-2; the D is unclear. This CDR3 contains 13 residues. The V and J ends lost 4 bases and 6 bases respectively, with 12 bases between them. Germline CDR1 and CDR2: LGHDT and YNNKEL (reference sequence). Here the CDR3 DNA reads TGTGCCAGCAGCCCCCGGGTCTCAAATGGCTACACCTTC. This gives the protein CASSPRVSNGYTF.

The rearrangement uses TRBV12-2 and TRBJ1-1. TRBV12-2 is deemed a pseudogene. There are 13 residues in the CDR3. The CDR3 loop reads CASRLADLSEAFF. DNA of the CDR3: TGTGCAAGTCGCTTAGCGGACCTATCTGAAGCTTTCTTT.

The CDR3 protein is CASSFPRVKNTEAFF. In DNA form, the CDR3 reads TGTGCCAGTAGTTTCCCCCGGGTGAAGAACACTGAAGCTTTCTTT. The chain couples TRBV19 to TRBJ1-1; the D is unclear. Germline V lookup: CDR1 LNHDA, CDR2 SQIVND (reference sequence). Deletions cut 5 bases from V and 1 base from J, with 14 bases between. The CDR3 spans 15 residues.

This chain uses TRBV5-4 with TRBJ2-2, with unresolved D. CDR3 length: 13 amino acids. CDR1 is SGHNT, CDR2 YYREEE, per germline (reference sequence). V lost 0 bases and J lost 6, with 6 bases in between. The DNA of the CDR3 is TGTGCCAGCAGCTTGGATTCGGCCGGGGAGCTGTTTTTT. Protein: CASSLDSAGELFF.

The J gene is TRBJ1-4, the V gene TRBV5-1; D gene unclear. Germline CDR1 reads SGHRS; CDR2 reads YFSETQ. V was clipped by 5 bases and J by 7 bases, with 12 bases between them. CDR3 length: 13 amino acids. As DNA, the CDR3 is TGCGCCAGCAGGAGAGGGATGAGTGAAAAACTGTTTTTT. Its protein is CASRRGMSEKLFF.

V and J are TRBV30 and TRBJ1-1; D is unresolved. The germline CDR1 and CDR2 sequences are GTSNPN and SVGIG (reference sequence). Trimming took 2 bases from V and 1 from J, leaving 11 bases between them. The CDR3 consists of 14 residues. This chain's CDR3 is CAWSMKWGNTEAFF. As DNA, the CDR3 is TGTGCCTGGAGTATGAAGTGGGGGAACACTGAAGCTTTCTTT.

The chain links TRBV19 to TRBJ2-6, with D possibly being TRBD1 (6 bases). V gave up 5 bases and J gave up 0 bases, with 17 bases separating them. Germline V gene lookup returns CDR1 LNHDA and CDR2 SQIVND (reference sequence). CDR3 length: 18 residues. The CDR3 is CASSPRDKIPSGANVLTF. In DNA, the CDR3 is TGTGCCAGTAGTCCACGGGACAAGATACCCTCTGGGGCCAACGTCCTGACTTTC.

At least ten counts were recorded for this clone. This chain connects TRBV7-9 to TRBJ2-2; perhaps D is TRBD1 or TRBD2 (5 bases each). Germline lookup yields CDR1 SEHNR and CDR2 FQNEAQ (reference sequence). The CDR3 loop spans 16 amino acids. V was trimmed by 0 bases and J by 3 bases, leaving 11 bases between them. The CDR3 DNA sequence: TGTGCCAGCAGCTTAGCGGGGGTGGTGTACACCGGGGAGCTGTTTTTT. It yields the protein CASSLAGVVYTGELFF.

The genes are TRBV5-4 and TRBJ2-5; D may correspond to TRBD1 or TRBD2 (5 bases each). CDR1 is SGHNT and CDR2 is YYREEE in the germline V gene (reference sequence). The CDR3 sequence is 13 residues long. V lost 7 bases and J 4 bases, leaving 14 bases between the germline ends. The CDR3 bases are TGTGCCAGCGGGACCAAAAACTCAGAGACCCAGTACTTC. Protein sequence: CASGTKNSETQYF. Complete variable domain (other parts from reference TRBV5-4 and TRBJ2-5): ETGVTQSPTHLIKTRGQQVTLRCSSQSGHNTVSWYQQALGQGPQFIFQYYREEENGRGNFPPRFSGLQFPNYSSELNVNALELDDSALYLCASGTKNSETQYFGPGTRLLVL.

This sequence joins TRBV6-1 and TRBJ1-1, with 7 bases lining up with TRBD1. V lost 1 base to trimming and J lost 9 bases; unmatched junction nucleotides: 11. The CDR3 loop spans 15 amino acids. Germline V gives CDR1 MNHNS, CDR2 SASEGT. The DNA for the CDR3 is TGTGCCAGCAGTGAAGGGACAGGCTCCTTTGCGAAAGCTTTCTTT. Protein product: CASSEGTGSFAKAFF.

V usage is TRBV2 and J usage is TRBJ2-1; 9 bases fit TRBD2. Trimming took 6 bases from V and 2 from J; bases not matched to a gene: 11. The CDR3 contains 17 residues. The germline V gene encodes CDR1 SNHLY and CDR2 FYNNEI. This CDR3 is CASSSPLAGDPYNEQFF. In nucleotides, the CDR3 is TGTGCCAGCAGCTCCCCTTTAGCGGGGGACCCCTACAATGAGCAGTTCTTC.

V and J are TRBV4-1 and TRBJ2-5; no reliable D call. The germline V gene encodes CDR1 MGHRA and CDR2 YSYEKL. The CDR3 is made up of 13 amino acids. V was cut by 5 bases and J by 4 bases, with 11 bases left in between. CDR3 in DNA: TGCGCCAGCAGCAGAGTGGCCGGAGAGACCCAGTACTTC. Translation: CASSRVAGETQYF.

The gene calls are TRBV7-8 and TRBJ1-1, with D unresolved. The CDR3 runs to 15 residues. Deletions cut 1 base from V and 11 bases from J, with 20 bases between. The germline CDR1 and CDR2 sequences are SGHVS and FQNEAQ. This CDR3 is CASSLVGIVGNRAFF. The CDR3 bases are TGTGCCAGCAGCTTAGTCGGGATAGTAGGAAATCGGGCTTTCTTT.

The sample holds one count of this clone. V is TRBV18 and J is TRBJ1-5; D gene unclear. This CDR3 is 15 amino acids long. V was trimmed by 1 base and J by 1 base, leaving 8 bases between them. CDR1 and CDR2 (germline): KGHSH, LQKENI. The CDR3 loop reads CASSPQQMSNQPQHF. The CDR3, as DNA: TGTGCCAGCTCACCACAACAGATGAGCAATCAGCCCCAGCATTTT.

This clone was found once. This sequence joins TRBV15 and TRBJ2-2; 11 bases match TRBD1. The junction had 2 bases not matched to a gene; V was cut back by 0 bases and J by 5 bases. CDR1 and CDR2 (germline): LNHNV, YYDKDF (reference sequence). The CDR3 spans 16 residues. The CDR3 protein is CATSREGTGGTGELFF. For the CDR3, the DNA is TGTGCCACCAGCAGAGAAGGGACAGGGGGGACCGGGGAGCTGTTTTTT.

This rearrangement joins TRBV6-5 to TRBJ1-1; 7 nucleotides match TRBD1. Unmatched junction bases numbered 8, after V lost 0 bases and J lost 7 bases. Germline lookup yields CDR1 MNHEY and CDR2 SVGAGI. CDR3 length equals 15 residues. The CDR3: CASSYSWGQTIEAFF. The CDR3 DNA sequence: TGTGCCAGCAGTTACTCGTGGGGACAGACTATTGAAGCTTTCTTT.

V gene TRBV3-1 (or the pseudogene TRBV3-2) combines with J gene TRBJ1-2; no firm D call. CDR3 length: 15 amino acids. V shed 5 bases and J shed 0 bases, with 13 bases lying between them. CDR1 and CDR2 (germline): LGHDT, YNNKEL (reference sequence). CDR3 protein: CASSGAGHANYGYTF. In nucleotides, the CDR3 is TGTGCCAGCAGCGGCGCAGGTCATGCTAACTATGGCTACACCTTC.

The chain employs TRBV7-2 and TRBJ2-1; D not certain. Trimming left V 5 bases short and J 6 bases short, with 5 bases between. The CDR3 loop spans 11 amino acids. Germline values: CDR1 SGHTA, CDR2 FQGNSA. For the CDR3, the DNA is TGTGCCAGCAGCCCCGCCAATGAGCAGTTCTTC. Translated, it gives CASSPANEQFF.

The chain uses TRBV5-1 and TRBJ2-5, with TRBD2 matching 9 bases. CDR1 is SGHRS, CDR2 YFSETQ, per germline. J lost 3 bases, V lost 7 bases, and 16 bases had no gene match. This CDR3 is 17 amino acids long. The CDR3 DNA sequence: TGCGCCAGCTTGGCAGGGATCGCGGGGGGGCGAGAAGAGACCCAGTACTTC. Encoded protein: CASLAGIAGGREETQYF.

The CDR3 reads CASSSYTSGGASEQFF. Written as DNA, the CDR3 is TGTGCCAGCAGCTCCTACACTAGCGGGGGGGCCAGTGAGCAGTTCTTC. This chain links TRBV11-2 with TRBJ2-1, with TRBD2 identical over 13 bases. The germline V gene has CDR1 SGHAT and CDR2 FQNNGV. V lost 4 bases and J lost 9; bases outside the gene matches: 9. This CDR3 spans 16 amino acids.

CDR3 residues: CASSLTSGGGYGYTF. The CDR3 nucleotides read TGTGCCAGCAGCTTAACCTCAGGGGGCGGCTATGGCTACACCTTC. The rearrangement links TRBV7-6 to TRBJ1-2; 8 bases are a match to TRBD1. The CDR3 covers 15 residues. The V gene end was trimmed by 2 bases and the J gene end by 4 bases; junction bases not matched to a gene: 6. Germline lookup yields CDR1 SGHVS and CDR2 FNYEAQ.

The V gene is TRBV3-1 (or the pseudogene TRBV3-2), the J gene TRBJ1-2; no reliable D call. V was cut by 1 base and J by 6 bases, with 12 bases left in between. CDR3 size: 14 residues. The germline V gene encodes CDR1 LGHDT and CDR2 YNNKEL (reference sequence). CDR3 protein: CASSQVSGYNGYTF. The CDR3 DNA follows: TGTGCCAGCAGCCAAGTATCCGGGTATAATGGCTACACCTTC.

The rearrangement links TRBV7-6 to TRBJ1-1; D call uncertain. The V end lost 8 bases, the J end lost 6 bases, and 13 bases lay between the germline ends. The length of the CDR3 is 12 residues. CDR1 is SGHVS and CDR2 is FNYEAQ in the germline V gene. The CDR3 loop is CASASGRAEAFF. For the CDR3, the DNA is TGTGCCAGCGCCTCTGGTCGCGCTGAAGCTTTCTTT.

The chain couples TRBV20-1 to TRBJ2-5; D gene uncertain. V shed 3 bases and J shed 5 bases, with 10 bases lying between them. The CDR3 runs to 12 residues. From germline, CDR1 is DFQATT and CDR2 SNEGSKA (reference sequence). The chain's CDR3 is CSASSMWETQYF. The CDR3 DNA reads TGCAGTGCTAGTTCCATGTGGGAGACCCAGTACTTC.

This rearrangement joins TRBV6-5 to TRBJ2-1; D ambiguous. Trimming took off 6 bases at V and 6 bases at J, with 18 bases between the two ends. Germline lookup yields CDR1 MNHEY and CDR2 SVGAGI. The CDR3 is 15 residues long. CDR3 amino acids: CASSAFGNSPNEQFF. CDR3 DNA sequence: TGTGCCAGCAGCGCCTTCGGAAATTCACCCAATGAGCAGTTCTTC.

The J gene is TRBJ2-1, the V gene TRBV18; tentatively, D is TRBD2 (5 bases). The CDR3 runs 13 residues. V was pared by 6 bases and J by 10 bases, with 16 bases between. Germline V gene lookup returns CDR1 KGHSH and CDR2 LQKENI. Written as DNA, the CDR3 is TGTGCCAGCTCCCCCGGACTGAATACGGAGCAGTTCTTC. This translates into CASSPGLNTEQFF.

In this sample, this clone turned up once. The V gene is TRBV6-2 or TRBV6-3, the J gene TRBJ1-2; D is undetermined. V lost 3 bases and J lost 8, with 19 bases in between. Germline CDR1 reads MNHEY; CDR2 reads SVGEGT. This CDR3 comprises 15 residues. CDR3 in DNA: TGTGCCAGCAGTTATTCGGACGGACTGGGGAGAGGCTACACCTTC. Its translation: CASSYSDGLGRGYTF.

V usage is TRBV14 and J usage is TRBJ2-7; D is uncertain. V shed 1 base and J shed 0 bases, with 10 bases lying between them. Germline V gene sequence: CDR1 SGHDN, CDR2 FVKESK. CDR3 length equals 15 residues. The CDR3 loop is CASSQGWGFSYEQYF. The CDR3 DNA is TGTGCCAGCAGCCAAGGTTGGGGTTTCTCCTACGAGCAGTACTTC.

The chain recombines TRBV29-1 with TRBJ2-1, with 7 bases that match TRBD1. The V and J ends lost 6 bases and 3 bases, in that order; junction bases with no gene match: 8. The CDR3 contains 14 residues. Germline V gene sequence: CDR1 SQVTM, CDR2 ANQGSEA. The CDR3 loop reads CSVLRQGRYNEQFF. The CDR3 bases are TGCAGCGTCCTAAGACAGGGCCGCTACAATGAGCAGTTCTTC.

The chain recombines TRBV7-2 with TRBJ1-5, with 8 bases matching TRBD1. This CDR3 has 16 amino acids. Per germline, CDR1 SGHTA and CDR2 FQGNSA. The V gene end was trimmed by 4 bases and the J gene end by 0 bases; junction bases not matched to a gene: 5. For the CDR3, the DNA is TGTGCCAGCAGCTCGGCAGGGGGCTTTAGCAATCAGCCCCAGCATTTT. Translating it yields CASSSAGGFSNQPQHF.